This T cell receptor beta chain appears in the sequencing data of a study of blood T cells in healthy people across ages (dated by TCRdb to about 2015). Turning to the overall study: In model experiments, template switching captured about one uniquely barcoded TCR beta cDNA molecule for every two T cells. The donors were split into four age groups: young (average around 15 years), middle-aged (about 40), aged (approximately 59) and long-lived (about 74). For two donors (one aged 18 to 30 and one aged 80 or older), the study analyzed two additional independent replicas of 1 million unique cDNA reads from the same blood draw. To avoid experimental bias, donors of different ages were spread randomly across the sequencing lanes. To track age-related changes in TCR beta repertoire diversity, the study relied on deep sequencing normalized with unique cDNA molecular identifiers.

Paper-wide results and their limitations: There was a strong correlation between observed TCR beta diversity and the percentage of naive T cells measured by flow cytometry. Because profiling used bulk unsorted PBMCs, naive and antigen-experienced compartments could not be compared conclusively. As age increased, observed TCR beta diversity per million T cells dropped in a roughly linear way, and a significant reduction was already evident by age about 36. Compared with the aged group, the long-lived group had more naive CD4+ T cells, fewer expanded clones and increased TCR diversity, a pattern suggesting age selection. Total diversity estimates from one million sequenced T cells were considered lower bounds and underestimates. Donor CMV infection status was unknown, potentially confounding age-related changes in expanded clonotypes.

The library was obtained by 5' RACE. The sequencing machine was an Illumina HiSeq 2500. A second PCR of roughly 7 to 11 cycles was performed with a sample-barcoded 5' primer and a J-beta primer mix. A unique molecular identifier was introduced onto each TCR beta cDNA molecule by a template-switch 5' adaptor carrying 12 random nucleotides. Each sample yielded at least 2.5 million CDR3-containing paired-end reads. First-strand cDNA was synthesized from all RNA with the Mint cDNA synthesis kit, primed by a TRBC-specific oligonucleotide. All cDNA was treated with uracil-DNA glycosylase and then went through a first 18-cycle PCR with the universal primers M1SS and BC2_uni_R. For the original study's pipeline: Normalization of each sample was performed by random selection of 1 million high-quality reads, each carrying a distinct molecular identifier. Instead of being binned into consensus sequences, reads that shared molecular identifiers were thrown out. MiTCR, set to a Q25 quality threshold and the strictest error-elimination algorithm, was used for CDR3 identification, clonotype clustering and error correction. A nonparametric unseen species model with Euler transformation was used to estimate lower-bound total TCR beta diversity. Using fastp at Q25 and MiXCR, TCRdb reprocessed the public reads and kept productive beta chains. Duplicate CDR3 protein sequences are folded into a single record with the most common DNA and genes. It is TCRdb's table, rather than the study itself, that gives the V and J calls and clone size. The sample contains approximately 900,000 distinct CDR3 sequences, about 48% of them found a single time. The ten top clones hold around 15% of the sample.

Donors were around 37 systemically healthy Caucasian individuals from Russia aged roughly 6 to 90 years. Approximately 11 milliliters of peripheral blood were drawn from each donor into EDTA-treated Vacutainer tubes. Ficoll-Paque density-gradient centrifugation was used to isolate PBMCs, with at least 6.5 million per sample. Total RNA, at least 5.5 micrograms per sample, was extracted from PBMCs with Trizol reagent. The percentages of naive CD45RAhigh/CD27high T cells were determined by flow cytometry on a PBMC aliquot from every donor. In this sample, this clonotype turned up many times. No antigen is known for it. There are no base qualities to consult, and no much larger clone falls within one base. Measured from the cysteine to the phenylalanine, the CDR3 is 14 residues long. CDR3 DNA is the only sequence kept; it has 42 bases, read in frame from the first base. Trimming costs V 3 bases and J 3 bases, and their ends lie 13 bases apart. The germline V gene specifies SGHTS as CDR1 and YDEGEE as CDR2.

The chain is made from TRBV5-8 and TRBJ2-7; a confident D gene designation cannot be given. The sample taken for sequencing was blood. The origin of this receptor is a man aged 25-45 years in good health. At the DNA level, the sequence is TGTGCCAGCAGCTCCACCCCGGGCAACTACGAGCAGTACTTC. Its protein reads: CASSSTPGNYEQYF.